These 23 T cell receptor beta chains share one sample of origin, sequenced in a study of tissue T cells after allogeneic stem cell transplantation. TCRdb's copy holds only in-frame clones and misses some; the assay was immunoSEQ multiplex PCR. The sample records about 22,000 clones, just under 75% being singletons. The sequenced sample was spleen. These receptors all come from a female BALB/c mouse in good health. MHC haplotype: H2-d.

Concerning this clone: Mouse names are used for the genes. The sequence runs out 1 residue before the end of the CDR3; the remainder is reconstructed from the germline J gene. The chain carries TRBV13-2 and TRBJ1-1; 7 bases align to TRBD1. V lost 4 bases and J lost 8; bases outside the gene matches: 2. Germline CDR1 reads NNHNN; CDR2 reads SYGAGS (reference sequence). The CDR3 runs 11 residues. The CDR3 sequence is CASGNRGEVFF. The CDR3 bases that were read are TGTGCCAGCGGTAACAGGGGTGAAGTCTTC.

For this clone: Gene and germline names: mouse. Incomplete CDR3 DNA: TGTGCCAGCAGCCAAGATAGCGATGCAAACACAGAAGTCTTC. Translated, it gives CASSQDSDANTEVF. The full CDR3 protein reads CASSQDSDANTEVFF. V is TRBV5 and J is TRBJ1-1, with no clear D. The CDR3 end falls 1 residue outside the read, so it is completed with the germline J gene. CDR1 is LGHNA, CDR2 YNLKQL, per germline (reference sequence). V lost 0 bases and J lost 0, with 8 bases in between. This CDR3 has 15 residues.

As to this clone: Mouse names are used for the genes. The observed sequence ends 1 residue before the CDR3 terminus, with the missing tail filled in from the germline J gene. This chain connects TRBV4 to TRBJ2-1; 8 bases are shared with TRBD2. V was pared by 4 bases and J by 0 bases, with 5 bases of the junction left unmatched. The germline gives CDR1 LGHDT, CDR2 YNNKQL (reference sequence). The CDR3 covers 16 residues. The CDR3 reads CASSSRDWPNYAEQFF. The covered CDR3 bases are TGTGCCAGCAGCTCCCGGGACTGGCCTAACTATGCTGAGCAGTTC.

This clone was seen a handful of times. Gene names and germline match the mouse. The sequence runs out 1 residue before the end of the CDR3; the remainder is reconstructed from the germline J gene. This chain uses TRBV5 with TRBJ1-4; tentatively, D is TRBD1 (6 bases). In germline, CDR1 is LGHNA, CDR2 YNLKQL (reference sequence). The ends were cut back, 3 bases at V and 0 bases at J, with 8 bases in the middle. The CDR3 covers 15 residues. The CDR3: CASSHRDISNERLFF. Incomplete CDR3 DNA: TGTGCCAGCAGCCACCGGGACATTTCCAACGAAAGATTATTT.

This clone was counted a few times. Genes here carry mouse names. The read finishes 1 residue shy of the CDR3 end, and the germline J gene is used to complete it. The chain uses TRBV1 and TRBJ2-7; a weak D match, TRBD2 (5 bases). Germline V gene data show CDR1 as NSQYPW and CDR2 as LRSPGD (reference sequence). The length of the CDR3 is 14 residues. Trimming took off 0 bases at V and 5 bases at J, with 11 bases between the two ends. The CDR3 protein is CTCSADLLENEQYF. CDR3 DNA, as far as it was read: TGCACCTGCAGTGCAGACTTACTGGAGAATGAACAGTAC.

As regards this clone: Any gene name here is a mouse gene name. The read gets to within 1 residue of the CDR3 end, and the germline J gene fills in the rest. V is TRBV19 and J is TRBJ2-4; 7 bases map to TRBD1. The CDR3 loop spans 15 amino acids. CDR1 is FNHDT, CDR2 SITEND, per germline (reference sequence). V shed 3 bases, J shed 1 base, and the junction held 5 bases outside the gene matches. The covered CDR3 bases are TGTGCCAGCAGTAAGACAGGGAGGCGTCAAAACACCTTGTAC. Protein product: CASSKTGRRQNTLY. The entire CDR3 protein is CASSKTGRRQNTLYF.

To note about this clone: The genes are named according to mouse. Sequencing ends 1 residue short of the CDR3 end; the germline J gene provides the rest. The genes are TRBV2 and TRBJ2-1; 8 nucleotides line up with TRBD2. The CDR3 is 14 amino acids. V shed 3 bases and J 3 bases; nucleotides not matched to a gene: 1. CDR1 is LGHNA and CDR2 is YSYQKL in the germline V gene. The CDR3 DNA, read in part, is TGTGCCAGCAGCCAGACTGGGGTCTATGCTGAGCAGTTC. This codes for CASSQTGVYAEQF. The complete CDR3 protein is CASSQTGVYAEQFF.

This clone appeared a few times. Any gene name here is a mouse gene name. The sequenced fragment ends 1 residue before the CDR3 boundary, so the rest is inferred from the germline J gene. V usage is TRBV19 and J usage is TRBJ2-7; D is unclear. In germline, CDR1 is FNHDT, CDR2 SITEND (reference sequence). The CDR3 contains 11 residues. The V end lost 2 bases, the J end lost 4 bases, and 4 bases lay between the germline ends. The covered CDR3 bases are TGTGCCAGCAGTATGGGGTATGAACAGTAC. It encodes CASSMGYEQY. The CDR3 as a whole reads CASSMGYEQYF.

This clone was picked up one time. Mouse germline and gene names are used. The sequence runs out 1 residue before the end of the CDR3; the remainder is reconstructed from the germline J gene. The chain has TRBV19 and TRBJ1-1; D is possibly TRBD1 (5 bases). Germline V gene sequence: CDR1 FNHDT, CDR2 SITEND (reference sequence). CDR3 length: 13 amino acids. The V end lost 3 bases, the J end lost 0 bases, and 6 bases lay between the germline ends. The DNA read from the CDR3 is TGTGCCAGCAGTAAGGGACAGAACACAGAAGTCTTC. This translates into CASSKGQNTEVF. The entire CDR3 sequence reads CASSKGQNTEVFF.

Worth noting for this clone: Mouse gene names and germline throughout. The read stops 1 residue short of the end of the CDR3; the missing end is completed from the germline J gene. V is TRBV19 and J is TRBJ1-2; 11 bases line up with TRBD1. CDR3 size: 15 residues. With 4 bases clipped from V and 2 bases from J, the junction kept 4 bases outside the gene matches. Germline CDR1 reads FNHDT; CDR2 reads SITEND (reference sequence). The part of the CDR3 DNA that was read is TGTGCCAGCAGTTCTCGGACAGGGGGCAACTCCGACTACACC. As protein: CASSSRTGGNSDYT. The CDR3 in its entirety is CASSSRTGGNSDYTF.

A word on this clone: Any gene name here is a mouse gene name. The read comes to an end 1 residue before the CDR3 does, leaving the germline J gene to fill in the end. Other DNA sequences within the sample encode an identical CDR3. This chain joins TRBV13-1 and TRBJ1-3; a possible D gene is TRBD1 (5 bases). V lost 2 bases and J 0 bases, leaving 6 bases between the germline ends. The CDR3 loop spans 14 amino acids. Germline V gene data show CDR1 as NSHNY and CDR2 as SYGAGN. The chain's CDR3 is CASSDRDSGNTLYF. Partial CDR3 DNA: TGTGCCAGCAGTGACAGGGATTCTGGAAATACGCTCTAT.

Notes on this clone: The listed genes are named as in mouse. The CDR3 end falls 1 residue outside the read, so it is completed with the germline J gene. The V and J genes are TRBV13-2 and TRBJ2-5; TRBD1 matches at 9 bases. Germline loops: CDR1 NNHNN, CDR2 SYGAGS (reference sequence). V lost 1 base, J lost 4 bases, and 4 bases stayed unmatched. The CDR3 is made up of 15 amino acids. CDR3 DNA (partial): TGTGCCAGCGGTGATCTCCGGGACAGGGAAGACACCCAGTAC. Translating gives CASGDLRDREDTQY. The entire CDR3 is CASGDLRDREDTQYF.

As for this clone: The genes are named according to mouse. Read sequence stops 1 residue before the CDR3 end, and the germline J gene provides the missing end. V usage is TRBV19 and J usage is TRBJ2-2; possible D gene TRBD1, 5 bases. The ends were cut back, 1 base at V and 0 bases at J, with 7 bases in the middle. CDR3 length: 15 amino acids. Germline CDR1 reads FNHDT; CDR2 reads SITEND (reference sequence). The sequenced CDR3 bases are TGTGCCAGCAGTATAAGGGGAGCAAACACCGGGCAGCTCTAC. Translation: CASSIRGANTGQLY. The full CDR3 sequence reads CASSIRGANTGQLYF.

Worth noting for this clone: Any gene name here is a mouse gene name. Coverage ceases 1 residue before the CDR3 finishes, and the germline J gene fills in the end. Within the sample, other DNA sequences also encode this same CDR3. The gene calls are TRBV15 and TRBJ2-1; 8 bases are shared with TRBD2. With 6 bases clipped from V and 3 bases from J, the junction kept 7 bases outside the gene matches. The CDR3 sequence is 15 residues long. Germline V gene sequence: CDR1 SGHND, CDR2 FRSKSL. CDR3 DNA, as far as it was read: TGTGCCAGCAGCCCCCCGGGGGGGGCCTATGCTGAGCAGTTC. This encodes CASSPPGGAYAEQF. The CDR3 in its entirety is CASSPPGGAYAEQFF.

Worth noting for this clone: Genes and germline are mouse. The read gets to within 1 residue of the CDR3 end, and the germline J gene fills in the rest. The V call is TRBV13-3, the J call TRBJ2-3; the match to TRBD2 covers 10 bases. The germline gives CDR1 NNHDY, CDR2 SYVADS. The CDR3 is 14 residues long. V shed 4 bases and J 3 bases; nucleotides not matched to a gene: 2. The CDR3 is CASSPGLGAETLYF. The CDR3 DNA, read in part, is TGTGCCAGCAGTCCGGGACTGGGGGCAGAAACGCTGTAT.

With respect to this clone: Gene names denote mouse genes. The read is 1 residue too short to cover the CDR3 end, so that end is filled in from the germline J gene. The rearrangement links TRBV13-3 to TRBJ1-1; tentative D call: TRBD1 (5 bases). Between the trimmed V and J ends, which lost 3 bases and 1 base, there was a span of 7 bases. CDR1 is NNHDY, CDR2 SYVADS, per germline. The CDR3 spans 13 residues. The CDR3 region is CASSGQGNTEVFF. Incomplete CDR3 DNA: TGTGCCAGCAGTGGCCAGGGAAACACAGAAGTCTTC.

Of note for this clone: Here the gene names and germline are mouse. The missing CDR3 end, 1 residue past where the read stops, is filled in from the germline J gene. V usage is TRBV1 and J usage is TRBJ2-4; D is perhaps TRBD1 (6 bases). CDR3 length: 13 residues. V gave up 3 bases and J gave up 3 bases, with 7 bases separating them. Germline lookup yields CDR1 NSQYPW and CDR2 LRSPGD (reference sequence). The CDR3 sequence is CTCSAQGQNTLYF. The DNA read from the CDR3 is TGCACCTGCAGTGCCCAGGGGCAAAACACCTTGTAC.

Regarding this clone: Genes here carry mouse names. The read terminates 1 residue ahead of where the CDR3 ends, so the germline J gene completes it. J is TRBJ1-3 and V is TRBV17; no firm D call. The germline V gene has CDR1 MNHDT and CDR2 YYDKIL. This CDR3 region has 14 residues. Trimming shortened V by 3 bases and J by 0 bases, and 6 bases separated the two germline ends. CDR3 amino acids: CASSRGNSGNTLYF. The CDR3 bases that were read are TGTGCTAGCAGTAGGGGGAATTCTGGAAATACGCTCTAT.

In the case of this clone: The gene names here belong to mouse. The part of the CDR3 DNA that was read is TGTGCCAGCAGCCCAGGGACAGGGGCAACAAACTCCGACTACACC. Protein: CASSPGTGATNSDYT. The whole CDR3 region reads CASSPGTGATNSDYTF. V usage is TRBV5 and J usage is TRBJ1-2, with 10 bases aligning to TRBD1. Sequencing ends 1 residue short of the CDR3 end; the germline J gene provides the rest. V shed 4 bases, J shed 0 bases, and the junction held 5 bases outside the gene matches. Germline V lookup: CDR1 LGHNA, CDR2 YNLKQL (reference sequence). This CDR3 is 16 amino acids long.

Turning to this clone: The gene symbols are mouse symbols. The CDR3 is cut off 1 residue early in the read; its end comes from the germline J gene. This chain links TRBV5 with TRBJ2-4, with TRBD1 matching 9 bases. J gave up 3 bases and V 0 bases, and 7 bases lay outside the gene matches. Germline assignment: CDR1 LGHNA and CDR2 YNLKQL (reference sequence). This CDR3 is 17 amino acids long. Here the CDR3 reads CASSQDAQGARQNTLYF. Partial CDR3 DNA: TGTGCCAGCAGCCAAGATGCACAGGGGGCGCGACAAAACACCTTGTAC.

In regard to this clone: All gene names here are mouse names. Sequencing ends 1 residue short of the CDR3 end; the germline J gene provides the rest. This sequence joins TRBV2 and TRBJ1-3; D ambiguous. V was shortened by 1 base and J by 2 bases, with 6 bases between the two germline ends. Germline values: CDR1 LGHNA, CDR2 YSYQKL. The CDR3 sequence is 14 residues long. The CDR3 spells CASSQGGAGNTLYF. The CDR3 bases that were read are TGTGCCAGCAGCCAAGGTGGGGCTGGAAATACGCTCTAT.

Points on this clone: Gene and germline names: mouse. The read gets to within 1 residue of the CDR3 end, and the germline J gene fills in the rest. V is TRBV5 and J is TRBJ1-1; possibly TRBD1 for D (6 bases). This CDR3 has 16 residues. Germline CDR1 is LGHNA and CDR2 is YNLKQL (reference sequence). Trimming cost V 1 base and J 4 bases, with 16 bases left between them. CDR3 amino acids: CASSQANGGLSTEVFF. The CDR3 DNA, read in part, is TGTGCCAGCAGCCAAGCGAATGGGGGCTTGAGCACAGAAGTCTTC.

Points on this clone: Germline and genes here are mouse. The CDR3 DNA, read in part, is TGTGGTGCTAGGTCAGGGGGAGAAACGCTGTAT. Amino acid sequence: CGARSGGETLY. Given in full, the CDR3 is CGARSGGETLYF. The chain uses TRBV20 and TRBJ2-3; 7 nucleotides line up with TRBD1. The read comes to an end 1 residue before the CDR3 does, leaving the germline J gene to fill in the end. V was clipped by 2 bases and J by 5 bases; unmatched bases: 1. In germline, CDR1 is GFQATS, CDR2 STVNSAI. The CDR3 extends over 12 amino acids.